This TCR beta chain is drawn from a study of blood T cell repertoires in COVID-19. The overall study: COVID-19 samples, acute and convalescent, were from the United States, Italy and Spain. Sources were T cells, B-cell-depleted T cells, or PBMCs; the material itself was cDNA or gDNA.

The CDR3 is 16 amino acids. The V gene end was trimmed by 4 bases and the J gene end by 7 bases; junction bases not matched to a gene: 15. The germline V gene has CDR1 SGHAT and CDR2 FQNNGV. In the original processing: Reference gene primers were amplified, and this amplification served to estimate nucleated cell counts. Libraries were prepared by immunoSEQ multiplex PCR; TCRdb keeps only in-frame clonotypes and omits some of them. V and J calls and clone size are copied from that table; D and trimming were computed from the DNA. The sample lists about 94,000 clones, 75% to 85% seen once, with over 15% in the top ten.

The source material was peripheral blood. This sequence was found in a human donor in a cohort sampled during active COVID-19. This rearrangement joins TRBV11-2 to TRBJ2-7; TRBD2 agrees at 8 bases. The CDR3 sequence: CASSWVAGGQREEQYF. DNA of the CDR3: TGTGCCAGCAGCTGGGTGGCGGGAGGCCAGAGGGAAGAGCAGTACTTC.